This T cell receptor beta chain was sequenced for a study of post-analysis software for immune sequencing data. About the research overall: The patients showed relapsing-remitting, secondary progressive and progressive-relapsing multiple sclerosis courses. General observations from the study: When the samples were clustered directly with F measure, those that had been prepared in the same batch showed strong co-clustering. Patients had higher frequencies than controls of roughly five TRBV segments, including TRBV5-6, TRBV5-1 and TRBV20-1. People with multiple sclerosis had a significantly lower normalized Chao1 diversity than controls did.

Unique-molecular-identifier-tagged TCR beta cDNA libraries were used. Input amounts of 1 to 10 million T cells were used. These gave approximately 500,000 cDNA molecules, so each molecule approximated one T cell. Via MiXCR, TCRdb re-called the PCR reads, giving one row per CDR3 protein. The sample lists approximately 730,000 distinct CDR3 sequences, about 45% occurring once. Note on this clonotype: Its antigen remains unknown.

CDR1 SGHVS and CDR2 FQNEAQ come from the germline V gene. The V and J ends lost 4 bases and 8 bases respectively, with 15 bases between them. There are 14 residues in the CDR3. The chain combines TRBV7-8 with TRBJ2-1; a possible D gene is TRBD1 (7 bases). The TCR comes from a girl aged 10 to 17 with multiple sclerosis. The specimen was blood. The CDR3: CASSSTRGGHEQFF. The CDR3 bases are TGTGCCAGCAGCTCGACTAGAGGGGGCCATGAGCAGTTCTTC.